The rows below give T cell receptor beta chains drawn from one sample of a study of T cells in Graves' hyperthyroidism and ophthalmopathy. TCRdb analysed the multiplex PCR reads with MiXCR anew, one entry per CDR3 protein. The data show about 640,000 distinct CDR3 sequences, with around 20% seen just once and around a third held by the top ten. The sequencing sample was made of blood. The source is a man aged 25-45 years with Graves' ophthalmopathy. Both conserved end residues are part of each CDR3. D genes are given only for firm matches. Expanded clones get a size class; other rows say once, few or many, or leave the size out.

TRBJ2-3 . TRBV28 . CASSFGGGHTDTQYF TGTGCCAGCAGTTTTGGTGGGGGGCATACAGATACGCAGTATTTT
TRBJ1-2 TRBD1 TRBV29-1 many CSVPKIRQGFGYTF TGCAGCGTTCCTAAAATACGACAGGGCTTCGGCTACACCTTC
TRBJ1-2 . TRBV28 few CASSRMGYGYTF TGTGCCAGCAGTCGGATGGGGTATGGCTACACCTTC
TRBJ2-3 TRBD1 TRBV9 few CASSIWTGGSGDTQYF TGTGCCAGCAGCATCTGGACAGGGGGCTCGGGAGATACGCAGTATTTT
TRBJ1-3 . TRBV6-1 few CASSEIGGAGNTIYF TGTGCCAGCAGTGAAATCGGGGGTGCTGGAAACACCATATATTTT
TRBJ2-7 . TRBV28 many CASSHSDNPYEQYF TGTGCCAGCAGTCATAGCGACAATCCCTACGAGCAGTACTTC
TRBJ2-7 TRBD1 TRBV6-1 . CASSVRQGKTYEQYF TGTGCCAGCAGTGTTCGACAGGGGAAGACCTACGAGCAGTACTTC
TRBJ2-3 . TRBV2 . CASREVFTDTQYF TGTGCCAGCCGCGAGGTTTTTACAGATACGCAGTATTTT
TRBJ1-2 . TRBV5-6 few CASSPAEEDYGYTF TGTGCCAGCAGCCCGGCAGAGGAGGACTATGGCTACACCTTC
TRBJ1-1 . TRBV7-9 few CASSAAGNTEAFF TGTGCCAGCAGCGCAGCTGGGAACACTGAAGCTTTCTTT
TRBJ2-5 TRBD2 TRBV18 . CASSPSSGSRETQYF TGTGCCAGCTCACCATCCAGCGGGAGCCGAGAGACCCAGTACTTC
TRBJ1-2 TRBD1 TRBV30 many CAWSAIGGQGANGYTF TGTGCCTGGAGTGCCATAGGGGGACAGGGGGCAAATGGCTACACCTTC
TRBJ2-4 . TRBV30 . CAWRGVQNIQYF TGTGCCTGGAGGGGAGTCCAAAACATTCAGTACTTC